Below, 32 T cell receptor beta chains from the same sample are listed, as sequenced in a study of T cell responses to AZD1222 COVID-19 vaccine. Generated by immunoSEQ multiplex PCR, the TCRdb table keeps only in-frame clones and is missing some. The top ten clones hold 3% to 4% of a sample with around 150,000 clones, approximately 88% of them seen once. This sample comprised peripheral blood, obtained on day 0 of MenACWY control vaccination. All receptors come from an adult in good health.

A single count supports this clone. This chain uses TRBV28 with TRBJ2-1; TRBD1 matches at 8 bases. Per the germline V gene, CDR1 is MDHEN and CDR2 is SYDVKM. Trimming at V came to 2 bases and at J to 12 bases, leaving 12 bases not matched to a gene. The CDR3 has 15 amino acids. The CDR3 region has the DNA TGTGCCAGCAGTTTAATCCAGGGGGCGCGATCTTCGCAGTTCTTC. It encodes CASSLIQGARSSQFF. The whole variable domain, filled in from reference TRBV28 and TRBJ2-1, reads DVKVTQSSRYLVKRTGEKVFLECVQDMDHENMFWYRQDPGLGLRLIYFSYDVKMKEKGDIPEGYSVSREKKERFSLILESASTNQTSMYLCASSLIQGARSSQFFGPGTRLTVL.

The gene calls are TRBV5-1 and TRBJ2-3; 10 nucleotides line up with TRBD2. Germline V gene data show CDR1 as SGHRS and CDR2 as YFSETQ. This CDR3 comprises 16 residues. After removal of 1 base from V and 6 bases from J, the junction contained 8 bases not matched to a gene. The CDR3 DNA is TGCGCCAGCAGCTTGATGGTAGCGGGAGGCCGGGATACGCAGTATTTT. Translation: CASSLMVAGGRDTQYF.

This rearrangement joins TRBV7-2 to TRBJ2-2; 8 nucleotides align to TRBD2. Losses at the gene ends were 6 bases for V and 7 bases for J; bases not matched to a gene: 4. CDR1 and CDR2 from the germline V gene are SGHTA and FQGNSA. This CDR3 is built from 13 residues. The CDR3 loop is CASRYSGGGELFF. DNA for the CDR3: TGTGCCAGCAGATACAGCGGGGGCGGGGAGCTGTTTTTT. Full variable domain (rest looked up from reference TRBV7-2 and TRBJ2-2): GAGVSQSPSNKVTEKGKDVELRCDPISGHTALYWYRQSLGQGLEFLIYFQGNSAPDKSGLPSDRFSAERTGGSVSTLTIQRTQQEDSAVYLCASRYSGGGELFFGEGSRLTVL.

The chain employs TRBV2 and TRBJ1-1, with TRBD1 as a possible D gene (5 bases). The CDR3 is 14 residues long. Trimming removed 10 bases from V and 5 bases from J, with 20 bases in between. CDR1 is SNHLY and CDR2 is FYNNEI in the germline V gene. Written as DNA, the CDR3 is TGTGCCACCGGAGCGGCCCTTGGGGGAACTGAAGCTTTCTTT. Its translation: CATGAALGGTEAFF.

V gene TRBV6-5 combines with J gene TRBJ1-3; the D is unclear. Trimming pared 6 bases from V and 1 base from J, leaving 10 bases between. Per the germline V gene, CDR1 is MNHEY and CDR2 is SVGAGI. This CDR3 comprises 14 residues. DNA of the CDR3: TGTGCCAGCAGCCAGCTGGCGTCTGGAAACACCATATATTTT. Translated: CASSQLASGNTIYF.

V is TRBV6-5 and J is TRBJ1-1; the match to TRBD1 covers 8 bases. CDR3 length: 15 amino acids. Germline V gene lookup returns CDR1 MNHEY and CDR2 SVGAGI. V lost 11 bases and J lost 6; bases outside the gene matches: 17. The CDR3 loop is CAGSSTGVLFAEAFF. In DNA form, the CDR3 reads TGTGCCGGATCATCGACAGGGGTCCTTTTCGCTGAAGCTTTCTTT.

J is TRBJ1-1 and V is TRBV14; no clear D gene. The V and J ends lost 6 bases and 6 bases respectively, with 14 bases between them. Germline V gene sequence: CDR1 SGHDN, CDR2 FVKESK. The CDR3 runs 13 residues. The CDR3 protein is CASSSFGQAEAFF. The DNA of the CDR3 is TGTGCCAGCAGTTCTTTCGGGCAGGCTGAAGCTTTCTTT.

The CDR3 protein is CASSPTVSRTEAFF. For the CDR3, the DNA is TGTGCCAGCAGCCCGACCGTAAGTAGGACTGAAGCTTTCTTT. The V gene is TRBV7-2, the J gene TRBJ1-1; D gene ambiguous. The germline V gene encodes CDR1 SGHTA and CDR2 FQGNSA. Trimming shortened V by 5 bases and J by 5 bases, and 15 bases separated the two germline ends. This CDR3 is built from 14 residues.

This clone was seen only once. V gene TRBV5-1 combines with J gene TRBJ2-1; TRBD1 or TRBD2 may be the D gene (6 bases each). The length of the CDR3 is 16 residues. Germline loops: CDR1 SGHRS, CDR2 YFSETQ. The germline V and J ends were trimmed by 3 bases and 5 bases, with 18 bases remaining between them. CDR3 nucleotide sequence: TGCGCCAGCAGCTGGTCGCCGGGACGGGGGCACAATGAGCAGTTCTTC. It translates to CASSWSPGRGHNEQFF.

This chain joins TRBV5-6 and TRBJ2-7, with D tentatively TRBD1 (6 bases). V dropped 5 bases and J dropped 5 bases, with 11 bases sitting between them. The germline CDR1 and CDR2 sequences are SGHDT and YYEEEE. The CDR3 length is 12 residues. CDR3 coding DNA: TGTGCCAGCAGAAGAGGGGGACACGAGCAGTACTTC. Translated: CASRRGGHEQYF.

The V and J genes are TRBV10-3 and TRBJ1-6; unclear D gene. The germline gives CDR1 ENHRY, CDR2 SYGVKD. V gave up 1 base and J gave up 7 bases, with 14 bases separating them. This CDR3 is built from 16 residues. The CDR3 DNA is TGTGCCATCAGTGAGTATCAGGCCGGTTTGAATTCACCCCTCCACTTT. It specifies CAISEYQAGLNSPLHF.

The chain joins TRBV19 to TRBJ1-5, with no clear D. The germline gives CDR1 LNHDA, CDR2 SQIVND (reference sequence). V lost 1 base and J lost 2, with 15 bases in between. The CDR3 has 17 amino acids. CDR3 bases: TGTGCCAGTAGTATAGGAGGCTCTCAAGGACGCAATCAGCCCCAGCATTTT. This translates into CASSIGGSQGRNQPQHF.

The chain links TRBV20-1 to TRBJ1-1; D is uncertain. The CDR3 has 11 amino acids. The germline gives CDR1 DFQATT, CDR2 SNEGSKA (reference sequence). The V end lost 5 bases, the J end lost 1 base, and 5 bases lay between the germline ends. The CDR3 here is CSAQGNTEAFF. In nucleotides, the CDR3 is TGCAGTGCTCAAGGGAACACTGAAGCTTTCTTT.

The chain carries TRBV7-3 and TRBJ2-7, with D possibly called TRBD1 or TRBD2 (6 bases each). Trimming took 2 bases from V and 5 from J, leaving 16 bases between them. This CDR3 is 15 amino acids long. Germline CDR1 reads SGHTA; CDR2 reads FQGTGA. CDR3 sequence reads: CASSLSGPGANEQYF. The CDR3 nucleotides read TGTGCCAGCAGCTTATCGGGGCCGGGGGCCAACGAGCAGTACTTC.

The chain links TRBV30 to TRBJ1-5; no clear D gene. V lost 0 bases and J 1 base, leaving 4 bases between the germline ends. The CDR3 is 13 residues long. The germline V gene encodes CDR1 GTSNPN and CDR2 SVGIG (reference sequence). The CDR3 here is CAWSVPSNQPQHF. CDR3 DNA sequence: TGTGCCTGGAGTGTCCCGAGCAATCAGCCCCAGCATTTT.

V and J are TRBV7-9 and TRBJ1-2; D gene uncertain. The V gene's germline CDR1 is SEHNR and CDR2 FQNEAQ (reference sequence). The CDR3 consists of 12 residues. V shed 3 bases and J shed 3 bases, with 5 bases lying between them. The CDR3 DNA reads as TGTGCCAGCAGCTTGGCAGACTATGGCTACACCTTC. This encodes CASSLADYGYTF.

The V call is TRBV7-2, the J call TRBJ2-7; 8 nucleotides agree with TRBD2. The CDR3 runs to 15 residues. V shed 5 bases and J 4 bases; nucleotides not matched to a gene: 10. The germline gives CDR1 SGHTA, CDR2 FQGNSA. CDR3 DNA sequence: TGTGCCAGCAGCCTGAGCGGGAGCCTCTTGTACGAGCAGTACTTC. It is translated as CASSLSGSLLYEQYF.

The chain employs TRBV12-3 or TRBV12-4 and TRBJ1-5; no firm D call. With 10 bases removed from V and 3 bases from J, the gap between germline ends came to 13 bases. The CDR3 consists of 13 residues. CDR3: CATQINANQPQHF. CDR3 coding DNA: TGTGCCACCCAGATTAACGCCAATCAGCCCCAGCATTTT.

The chain links TRBV11-2 to TRBJ2-7; D remains ambiguous. Per the germline V gene, CDR1 is SGHAT and CDR2 is FQNNGV. This CDR3 has 12 residues. V dropped 5 bases and J dropped 7 bases, with 12 bases sitting between them. For the CDR3, the DNA is TGTGCCAGCAGCCACGGCCCTGGGGAGCAGTACTTC. Its protein product is CASSHGPGEQYF. Based on the CDR3 plus reference TRBV11-2 and TRBJ2-7, the full variable domain is EAGVAQSPRYKIIEKRQSVAFWCNPISGHATLYWYQQILGQGPKLLIQFQNNGVVDDSQLPKDRFSAERLKGVDSTLKIQPAKLEDSAVYLCASSHGPGEQYFGPGTRLTVT.

The chain has TRBV3-1 (or the pseudogene TRBV3-2) and TRBJ1-6; no definite D call. The ends were cut back, 3 bases at V and 7 bases at J, with 19 bases in the middle. Per germline, CDR1 LGHDT and CDR2 YNNKEL (reference sequence). CDR3 length equals 17 residues. The CDR3 coding sequence is TGTGCCAGCAGCCACCCGATCGATCGAGTCAGAAATTCACCCCTCCACTTT. Translation gives CASSHPIDRVRNSPLHF.

V and J are TRBV5-6 and TRBJ2-3, with D possibly called TRBD1 or TRBD2 (5 bases each). V was pared by 3 bases and J by 0 bases, with 8 bases between. The germline V gene has CDR1 SGHDT and CDR2 YYEEEE. CDR3 length: 14 amino acids. DNA for the CDR3: TGTGCCAGCAGCTGGGACGCTAGCACAGATACGCAGTATTTT. This encodes CASSWDASTDTQYF.

J is TRBJ2-7 and V is TRBV19, with TRBD1 as a possible D gene (5 bases). The ends were cut back, 8 bases at V and 4 bases at J, with 12 bases in the middle. Germline loops: CDR1 LNHDA, CDR2 SQIVND (reference sequence). The CDR3 has 12 residues. For the CDR3, the DNA is TGTGCCAGTGGGGCAGGACCTTACGAGCAGTACTTC. Translating gives CASGAGPYEQYF.

The rearrangement uses TRBV6-5 and TRBJ1-5; D is unclear. The CDR3 runs 15 residues. Germline CDR1 MNHEY, CDR2 SVGAGI. V was clipped by 6 bases and J by 0 bases, with 12 bases between them. As DNA, the CDR3 is TGTGCCAGCAGACCCGGACTTTATAGCAATCAGCCCCAGCATTTT. Its translation: CASRPGLYSNQPQHF.

The chain joins TRBV28 to TRBJ2-2; 9 bases are shared with TRBD2. Germline V lookup: CDR1 MDHEN, CDR2 SYDVKM. The CDR3 runs to 18 residues. The V segment lost 4 bases and the J segment 4 bases; nucleotides outside the gene matches: 13. In DNA form, the CDR3 reads TGTGCCAGCAGTTCCCCCCCAGGTAGCGGGAGCGGCACCGGGGAGCTGTTTTTT. Its translation: CASSSPPGSGSGTGELFF.

CDR3 in DNA: TGCAGTGCTAGTCGGACAGGGCAGATCCACGAGCAGTACTTC. Protein: CSASRTGQIHEQYF. This rearrangement joins TRBV20-1 to TRBJ2-7; 8 positions match TRBD1. The CDR3 sequence is 14 residues long. Trimming removed 3 bases from V and 5 bases from J; junction bases left unmatched: 9. CDR1 is DFQATT, CDR2 SNEGSKA, per germline (reference sequence).

V gene TRBV5-4 combines with J gene TRBJ1-2; D ambiguous. CDR1 is SGHNT, CDR2 YYREEE, per germline (reference sequence). The V and J ends lost 0 bases and 0 bases respectively, with 6 bases between them. The CDR3 spans 14 residues. The CDR3 coding sequence is TGTGCCAGCAGCTTGGGGGGTACTAACTATGGCTACACCTTC. Protein: CASSLGGTNYGYTF.

The gene calls are TRBV7-8 and TRBJ1-2, with TRBD1 matching over 7 bases. This CDR3 has 16 amino acids. Germline V gene sequence: CDR1 SGHVS, CDR2 FQNEAQ. The J segment lost 5 bases and the V segment lost 2 bases, leaving 11 bases of the junction unmatched. CDR3 nucleotides: TGTGCCAGCAGCTTATCCGGGACAGCCGATATTTATGGCTACACCTTC. The encoded protein is CASSLSGTADIYGYTF. Drawing the rest from reference TRBV7-8 and TRBJ1-2, the complete variable domain is GAGVSQSPRYKVAKRGQDVALRCDPISGHVSLFWYQQALGQGPEFLTYFQNEAQLDKSGLPSDRFFAERPEGSVSTLKIQRTQQEDSAVYLCASSLSGTADIYGYTFGSGTRLTVV.

The CDR3 region has the DNA TGCGCCAGCAGCCTCAGACCAAACACCGGGGAGCTGTTTTTT. Protein: CASSLRPNTGELFF. The chain carries TRBV4-1 and TRBJ2-2, with unresolved D. CDR1 and CDR2 (germline): MGHRA, YSYEKL. The CDR3 runs 14 residues. Deletions cut 4 bases from V and 2 bases from J, with 8 bases between.

The rearrangement uses TRBV5-1 and TRBJ1-2, with D uncertain. The CDR3 is 14 residues long. Germline-derived CDR1 and CDR2 are SGHRS and YFSETQ. The ends were cut back, 0 bases at V and 2 bases at J, with 8 bases in the middle. As DNA, the CDR3 is TGCGCCAGCAGCTTGGTTGGGTCAAACTATGGCTACACCTTC. Amino acid sequence: CASSLVGSNYGYTF.

The chain is built from TRBV3-1 (or the pseudogene TRBV3-2) and TRBJ1-5; no clear D. The CDR3 runs 13 residues. Trimming took 5 bases from V and 5 from J, leaving 10 bases between them. Germline V gene data show CDR1 as LGHDT and CDR2 as YNNKEL (reference sequence). CDR3 DNA: TGTGCCAGCAGCTCGGGCGGGGATCAGCCCCAGCATTTT. Residues: CASSSGGDQPQHF.

This clone was seen only a few times. The chain has TRBV3-1 (or the pseudogene TRBV3-2) and TRBJ1-2; tentatively, D is TRBD1 (5 bases). The CDR3 runs to 14 residues. V lost 3 bases, J lost 3 bases, and 11 bases lay in between. Germline V lookup: CDR1 LGHDT, CDR2 YNNKEL (reference sequence). CDR3 DNA: TGTGCCAGCAGCCAGAAAGGGACGGACTATGGCTACACCTTC. Its translation: CASSQKGTDYGYTF.

The chain links TRBV5-1 to TRBJ1-1; perhaps TRBD1 as D (6 bases). V gave up 6 bases and J gave up 0 bases, with 12 bases separating them. This CDR3 region has 14 residues. Germline CDR1 and CDR2: SGHRS and YFSETQ. CDR3 coding DNA: TGCGCCAGCACCAAAGGACAGTTGAACACTGAAGCTTTCTTT. Amino acid sequence: CASTKGQLNTEAFF.